The TCR beta chain described here comes from a study of tumor-infiltrating lymphocytes in primary liver carcinoma. Synthesis of TCR beta cDNA was carried out from around 500 ng total RNA with a constant-region primer. Employing slightly modified ARM-PCR, three nested multiplex PCR rounds were run, and these gave rise to the TCR beta libraries. The first two PCR rounds used TRBV1-TRBV30 primers with a Cbeta primer, approximately 10 cycles each. TCRdb used MiXCR to reprocess the multiplex PCR reads, holding one entry per CDR3 protein. The sample records 70,000 to 75,000 distinct CDR3 sequences, about 70% being singletons. The CDR3 covers 15 residues. Per germline, CDR1 SEHNR and CDR2 FQNEAQ (reference sequence). This clonotype was seen a single time. One end of the junction fails to match germline, which may point to a read error. Co-extraction of RNA and DNA was performed on about 19-31 mg of unsorted bulk tissue.

Sequenced: liver tumor tissue from sampling region 4. Described subset: tumor region T4, right-lateral pole. V usage is TRBV7-9 and J usage is TRBJ2-2; tentative D call: TRBD2 (6 bases). The TCR originated in a man in his forties with primary liver carcinoma and hepatitis B virus infection. The CDR3 region is CASSLGGATTGKLFF. For the CDR3, the DNA is TGTGCCAGCAGCTTGGGCGGGGCTACTACCGGGAAGCTGTTCTTT.